A single sample is the source of the 18 T cell receptor beta chains below, sequenced in a study of beta chain features in type 1 diabetes. Sequencing targeted expressed TCRB transcripts, as all isolated RNA had been reverse transcribed. Sequenced by immunoSEQ multiplex PCR; TCRdb stores in-frame clones only, minus some. The profile shows about half a million clones, about 10% of them singletons. The material sequenced was naive CD4+ T cells from blood. These TCRs come from a woman younger than 30 in good health.

The chain combines TRBV10-3 with TRBJ2-5; D remains unclear. The CDR3 contains 13 residues. The ends were cut back, 7 bases at V and 0 bases at J, with 9 bases in the middle. CDR1 and CDR2 (germline): ENHRY, SYGVKD. CDR3 residues: CAITAEYQETQYF. The CDR3, as DNA: TGTGCCATCACAGCAGAGTACCAAGAGACCCAGTACTTC.

This chain joins TRBV14 and TRBJ2-1; D assignment may be TRBD1 or TRBD2 (5 bases each). The germline V and J ends were trimmed by 0 bases and 8 bases, with 14 bases remaining between them. The CDR3 contains 15 residues. The V gene's germline CDR1 is SGHDN and CDR2 FVKESK. The CDR3 loop reads CASSQETFGGDEQFF. For the CDR3, the DNA is TGTGCCAGCAGCCAAGAGACTTTTGGGGGTGATGAGCAGTTCTTC.

V usage is TRBV18 and J usage is TRBJ1-6, with a tentative D call TRBD1 (6 bases). CDR1 KGHSH and CDR2 LQKENI come from the germline V gene. The CDR3 loop spans 18 amino acids. V was pared by 3 bases and J by 1 base, with 16 bases between. CDR3 in amino acids: CASSPLGGGASYNSPLHF. Here the CDR3 DNA reads TGTGCCAGCTCACCGCTCGGCGGGGGCGCATCCTATAATTCACCCCTCCACTTT.

This clone was seen a handful of times. The chain joins TRBV29-1 to TRBJ1-1; tentative D call: TRBD1 (6 bases). Germline V gene sequence: CDR1 SQVTM, CDR2 ANQGSEA. V lost 7 bases and J lost 4, with 19 bases in between. This CDR3 is built from 14 residues. CDR3 sequence (DNA): TGCAGCGCGACCCTTACAGGGTGGGTCACTGAAGCTTTCTTT. This translates into CSATLTGWVTEAFF.

This clone has only a few counts. DNA of the CDR3: TGTGCCAGCAGCCTCTTCGGGTGGGCCCAAGAGACCCAGTACTTC. Protein product: CASSLFGWAQETQYF. V gene TRBV7-9 combines with J gene TRBJ2-5; the D is unclear. The germline V gene encodes CDR1 SEHNR and CDR2 FQNEAQ (reference sequence). The V end was cut by 5 bases, the J end by 1 base, with 14 bases between. This CDR3 contains 15 residues.

This clone has only a few counts. The rearrangement uses TRBV20-1 and TRBJ2-1; D remains ambiguous. With 6 bases removed from V and 6 bases from J, the gap between germline ends came to 9 bases. CDR3 size: 11 residues. Germline values: CDR1 DFQATT, CDR2 SNEGSKA (reference sequence). The DNA of the CDR3 is TGCAGTGCGAGTCACGGCAATGAGCAGTTCTTC. Its translation: CSASHGNEQFF.

This clone turned up a few times. V is TRBV7-9 and J is TRBJ1-4, with TRBD1 as a possible D gene (6 bases). Germline CDR1 SEHNR, CDR2 FQNEAQ (reference sequence). The CDR3 is made up of 15 amino acids. V was pared by 1 base and J by 4 bases, with 10 bases between. The DNA of the CDR3 is TGTGCCAGCAGCTTAGGCCAGGGGCTTAATGAAAAACTGTTTTTT. It yields the protein CASSLGQGLNEKLFF.

The chain has TRBV7-3 and TRBJ2-3; no firm D call. The CDR3 extends over 12 amino acids. V shed 5 bases and J shed 4 bases, with 7 bases lying between them. Germline V gene lookup returns CDR1 SGHTA and CDR2 FQGTGA. DNA for the CDR3: TGTGCCAGCAGCGACGGCCCAGATACGCAGTATTTT. This encodes CASSDGPDTQYF.

The chain couples TRBV15 to TRBJ2-5, with D perhaps matching TRBD1 (6 bases). The CDR3 consists of 16 residues. Trimming pared 1 base from V and 1 base from J, leaving 13 bases between. From germline, CDR1 is LNHNV and CDR2 YYDKDF (reference sequence). CDR3 sequence reads: CATSRGNQGFQETQYF. The CDR3 bases are TGTGCCACCAGCAGAGGGAACCAGGGGTTCCAAGAGACCCAGTACTTC.

Only a few counts were recorded for this clone. The chain carries TRBV5-4 and TRBJ2-1; a weak D match, TRBD1 (6 bases). Trimming pared 5 bases from V and 0 bases from J, leaving 12 bases between. The CDR3 runs to 15 residues. CDR1 and CDR2 (germline): SGHNT, YYREEE (reference sequence). The CDR3 reads CASSSTGRSYNEQFF. The CDR3 DNA sequence: TGTGCCAGCAGTAGTACAGGGCGCTCCTACAATGAGCAGTTCTTC.

This clone was found a few times. V is TRBV18 and J is TRBJ1-6; maybe TRBD1 (6 bases). Germline V lookup: CDR1 KGHSH, CDR2 LQKENI. The CDR3 contains 15 residues. V was pared by 6 bases and J by 7 bases, with 16 bases between. CDR3 in amino acids: CASSYDRLGNSPLHF. Written as DNA, the CDR3 is TGTGCCAGCTCCTACGACAGGTTGGGGAATTCACCCCTCCACTTT.

The sample holds a few counts of this clone. This rearrangement joins TRBV5-1 to TRBJ2-6; maybe TRBD2 (6 bases). In germline, CDR1 is SGHRS, CDR2 YFSETQ. V was clipped by 6 bases and J by 2 bases, with 12 bases between them. The CDR3 runs to 15 residues. DNA for the CDR3: TGCGCCAGCACCGCGTGGGGGGCTGGGGCCAACGTCCTGACTTTC. As protein: CASTAWGAGANVLTF.

This clone was found a few times. The chain has TRBV5-1 and TRBJ2-7; TRBD1 agrees at 8 bases. The length of the CDR3 is 18 residues. V dropped 0 bases and J dropped 0; count of bases not matched to a gene: 11. The V gene's germline CDR1 is SGHRS and CDR2 YFSETQ. CDR3 sequence (DNA): TGCGCCAGCAGCTTGGGGGACAGGCTGTATAGCGGCTCCTACGAGCAGTACTTC. Its protein product is CASSLGDRLYSGSYEQYF.

This clone was counted a few times. The chain joins TRBV4-1 to TRBJ2-6; tentatively, D is TRBD1 (5 bases). V shed 5 bases and J shed 2 bases, with 13 bases lying between them. CDR3 length equals 16 residues. Germline V gene data show CDR1 as MGHRA and CDR2 as YSYEKL. The CDR3 protein is CASSRGRITGANVLTF. The CDR3 nucleotides read TGCGCCAGCAGCAGGGGCCGGATAACTGGGGCCAACGTCCTGACTTTC.

This clone has just a few counts. CDR3 in amino acids: CASSLPGYSNQPQHF. The CDR3 DNA follows: TGTGCCAGCAGTTTACCGGGGTATAGCAATCAGCCCCAGCATTTT. The chain employs TRBV28 and TRBJ1-5; unclear D gene. Per the germline V gene, CDR1 is MDHEN and CDR2 is SYDVKM. There are 15 residues in the CDR3. The V end was cut by 2 bases, the J end by 0 bases, with 8 bases between.

Concerning this clone: Germline and junction disagree at one end, which may indicate a read error. The chain employs TRBV7-3 and TRBJ1-5; maybe TRBD1 (6 bases). The germline CDR1 and CDR2 sequences are SGHTA and FQGTGA. This CDR3 has 13 residues. This chain's CDR3 is CASSLTQGQPQHF. In DNA form, the CDR3 reads TGTGCCAGCAGCCTAACACAGGGTCAGCCCCAGCATTTT.

V usage is TRBV28 and J usage is TRBJ2-1, with a tentative D call TRBD1 (6 bases). Germline CDR1 MDHEN, CDR2 SYDVKM. CDR3 length: 16 amino acids. Trimming pared 5 bases from V and 5 bases from J, leaving 19 bases between. CDR3 protein: CASSLTSWKGDNEQFF. The CDR3 nucleotides are TGTGCCAGCAGTCTAACTAGTTGGAAGGGGGACAATGAGCAGTTCTTC.

This clone was seen a handful of times. The rearrangement uses TRBV27 and TRBJ1-1; 8 nucleotides match TRBD1. J lost 5 bases, V lost 8 bases, and 10 bases had no gene match. The CDR3 is 14 residues long. Germline CDR1 is MNHEY and CDR2 is SMNVEV (reference sequence). CDR3 sequence reads: CASYRTGRTTEAFF. The CDR3 DNA reads TGTGCCAGCTATCGGACAGGGAGAACTACTGAAGCTTTCTTT.